These T cell receptor beta chains were read from a single sample in a study of T cell repertoires in cytomegalovirus infection. TCRdb itself ran the reads through MiXCR, one entry per CDR3 protein. This table holds approximately 130,000 distinct CDR3 sequences, 8% to 9% found once. Sequencing input: PBMCs. All receptors derive from a human donor in good health (CMV status not recorded). Some clones in this sample may be carry-over from other donors' samples. Both conserved end residues are part of each CDR3. D genes are given only for firm matches. Clone size, where shown, is once, few, many, or a class for clones that have expanded.

j_gene: TRBJ1-4
abundance: many
v_gene: TRBV6-6
d_gene: NA
CDR3aa: CASMGGGTEKLFF
CDR3nt: TGTGCCAGCATGGGTGGGGGAACTGAAAAACTGTTTTTT

j_gene: TRBJ2-2
abundance: many
v_gene: TRBV7-2
d_gene: TRBD2
CDR3aa: CASSLVAGGTNTGELFF
CDR3nt: TGTGCCAGCAGCTTAGTAGCGGGGGGGACGAACACCGGGGAGCTGTTTTTT

j_gene: TRBJ1-2
abundance: many
v_gene: TRBV7-2
d_gene: TRBD1
CDR3aa: CASSSHTGGAGYTF
CDR3nt: TGTGCCAGCAGCTCACATACAGGGGGAGCAGGCTACACCTTC

j_gene: TRBJ2-6
abundance: few
v_gene: TRBV19
d_gene: NA
CDR3aa: CASSHYPSPGANVLTF
CDR3nt: TGTGCCAGTAGTCACTATCCCTCCCCGGGGGCCAACGTCCTGACTTTC

j_gene: TRBJ2-3
abundance: many
v_gene: TRBV7-2
d_gene: TRBD2
CDR3aa: CASSTLAGASTDTQYF
CDR3nt: TGTGCCAGCAGCACCCTAGCGGGGGCTAGCACAGATACGCAGTATTTT

j_gene: TRBJ1-1
abundance: many
v_gene: TRBV28
d_gene: NA
CDR3aa: CASSLFRVGAEAFF
CDR3nt: TGTGCCAGCAGTTTATTCAGGGTTGGGGCTGAAGCTTTCTTT

j_gene: TRBJ2-7
abundance: many
v_gene: TRBV20-1
d_gene: NA
CDR3aa: CSARDSRGGSYEQYF
CDR3nt: TGCAGTGCTAGAGATTCCAGGGGAGGGTCCTACGAGCAGTACTTC

j_gene: TRBJ1-4
abundance: many
v_gene: TRBV5-1
d_gene: NA
CDR3aa: CASSPGDGQELFF
CDR3nt: TGCGCCAGCAGCCCTGGAGACGGCCAGGAACTGTTTTTT

j_gene: TRBJ1-1
abundance: NA
v_gene: TRBV29-1
d_gene: NA
CDR3aa: CSVGGIEAFF
CDR3nt: TGCAGCGTTGGAGGGATTGAAGCTTTCTTT

j_gene: TRBJ2-1
abundance: many
v_gene: TRBV3-1
d_gene: NA
CDR3aa: CASSHLGTGRRGEQFF
CDR3nt: TGTGCCAGCAGCCACCTCGGGACTGGAAGGAGGGGTGAGCAGTTCTTC

j_gene: TRBJ1-4
abundance: many
v_gene: TRBV28
d_gene: TRBD1
CDR3aa: CASSLWGTGTQFGGKLFF
CDR3nt: TGTGCCAGCAGTTTATGGGGGACAGGTACACAGTTTGGCGGAAAACTGTTTTTT

j_gene: TRBJ2-2
abundance: many
v_gene: TRBV5-4
d_gene: TRBD2
CDR3aa: CASSLAQTSGGAGTGELFF
CDR3nt: TGTGCCAGCAGCTTGGCCCAGACTAGCGGGGGGGCCGGCACCGGGGAGCTGTTTTTT

j_gene: TRBJ1-5
abundance: many
v_gene: TRBV20-1
d_gene: NA
CDR3aa: CSARRDYNQPQHF
CDR3nt: TGCAGTGCTCGGAGGGATTACAATCAGCCCCAGCATTTT

j_gene: TRBJ2-6
abundance: many
v_gene: TRBV7-2
d_gene: TRBD2
CDR3aa: CASRLAGGDNVLTF
CDR3nt: TGTGCCAGCCGTCTGGCGGGGGGTGATAACGTCCTGACTTTC

j_gene: TRBJ1-1
abundance: few
v_gene: TRBV6-5
d_gene: NA
CDR3aa: CASSKQLNTEAFF
CDR3nt: TGTGCCAGCTCTAAACAGCTGAACACTGAAGCTTTCTTT

j_gene: TRBJ1-6
abundance: many
v_gene: TRBV27
d_gene: NA
CDR3aa: CASSFLNSPLHF
CDR3nt: TGTGCCAGCAGTTTTCTAAATTCACCCCTCCACTTT

j_gene: TRBJ1-6
abundance: NA
v_gene: TRBV20-1
d_gene: NA
CDR3aa: CSGKPQTLNNSPLHF
CDR3nt: TGCAGTGGCAAACCGCAGACACTTAATAATTCACCCCTCCACTTT

j_gene: TRBJ2-5
abundance: few
v_gene: TRBV10-3
d_gene: NA
CDR3aa: CAIRSDGPRETQYF
CDR3nt: TGTGCCATCAGGAGCGACGGGCCGCGGGAGACCCAGTACTTC

j_gene: TRBJ2-5
abundance: NA
v_gene: TRBV2
d_gene: NA
CDR3aa: CASTVSETQYF
CDR3nt: TGTGCCAGCACAGTGAGCGAGACCCAGTACTTC

j_gene: TRBJ2-1
abundance: few
v_gene: TRBV20-1
d_gene: TRBD2
CDR3aa: CSARDPSGGAIEQFF
CDR3nt: TGCAGTGCTAGAGATCCTAGCGGGGGGGCCATTGAGCAGTTCTTC

j_gene: TRBJ2-5
abundance: few
v_gene: TRBV18
d_gene: TRBD2
CDR3aa: CASSSGGGQETQYF
CDR3nt: TGTGCCAGCTCAAGCGGCGGGGGTCAAGAGACCCAGTACTTC

j_gene: TRBJ2-1
abundance: many
v_gene: TRBV14
d_gene: NA
CDR3aa: CASSQDPGAASYNEQFF
CDR3nt: TGTGCCAGCAGCCAAGATCCCGGGGCCGCGTCCTACAATGAGCAGTTCTTC

j_gene: TRBJ2-5
abundance: many
v_gene: TRBV7-2
d_gene: TRBD2
CDR3aa: CASSFPGLATQTQYF
CDR3nt: TGTGCCAGCAGCTTCCCGGGACTAGCGACCCAGACCCAGTACTTC

j_gene: TRBJ2-7
abundance: many
v_gene: TRBV10-3
d_gene: TRBD2
CDR3aa: CAISEKAGDSEQYF
CDR3nt: TGTGCCATCAGTGAAAAAGCGGGGGATTCCGAGCAGTACTTC

j_gene: TRBJ1-1
abundance: few
v_gene: TRBV28
d_gene: NA
CDR3aa: CASIQGYTEAFF
CDR3nt: TGTGCCAGCATTCAGGGCTACACTGAAGCTTTCTTT

j_gene: TRBJ2-2
abundance: few
v_gene: TRBV5-1
d_gene: NA
CDR3aa: CASSLELASSGELFF
CDR3nt: TGCGCCAGCAGCTTGGAGTTAGCGTCTTCCGGGGAGCTGTTTTTT

j_gene: TRBJ2-7
abundance: few
v_gene: TRBV20-1
d_gene: NA
CDR3aa: CSARDAETSYEQYF
CDR3nt: TGCAGTGCTAGAGATGCTGAGACTTCCTACGAGCAGTACTTC

j_gene: TRBJ1-5
abundance: many
v_gene: TRBV20-1
d_gene: NA
CDR3aa: CSARPGGAGQPQHF
CDR3nt: TGCAGTGCTAGGCCCGGGGGGGCTGGTCAGCCCCAGCATTTT

j_gene: TRBJ2-7
abundance: NA
v_gene: TRBV29-1
d_gene: NA
CDR3aa: CSVETSGVQNEQYF
CDR3nt: TGCAGCGTTGAAACTTCGGGGGTGCAGAACGAGCAGTACTTC

j_gene: TRBJ2-3
abundance: many
v_gene: TRBV28
d_gene: TRBD1
CDR3aa: CATQDRGTDTQYF
CDR3nt: TGTGCCACCCAGGACAGGGGGACAGATACGCAGTATTTT

j_gene: TRBJ2-1
abundance: many
v_gene: TRBV20-1
d_gene: TRBD2
CDR3aa: CSARPFSGTSYNEQFF
CDR3nt: TGCAGTGCTAGACCTTTTAGCGGGACCTCCTACAATGAGCAGTTCTTC

j_gene: TRBJ2-1
abundance: NA
v_gene: TRBV20-1
d_gene: NA
CDR3aa: CSASSAGGNSYNEQFF
CDR3nt: TGCAGTGCTAGTTCAGCCGGGGGTAACTCCTACAATGAGCAGTTCTTC

j_gene: TRBJ2-3
abundance: many
v_gene: TRBV6-5
d_gene: TRBD1
CDR3aa: CASTHSPGQGSDTQYF
CDR3nt: TGTGCCAGCACCCATTCCCCGGGACAGGGATCAGATACGCAGTATTTT

j_gene: TRBJ2-7
abundance: NA
v_gene: TRBV15
d_gene: NA
CDR3aa: CATSRESTVSYEQYF
CDR3nt: TGTGCCACCAGCAGAGAATCGACAGTCTCCTACGAGCAGTACTTC

j_gene: TRBJ1-5
abundance: few
v_gene: TRBV23-1
d_gene: NA
CDR3aa: CASSQWGGNQPQHF
CDR3nt: TGCGCCAGCAGTCAATGGGGGGGGAATCAGCCCCAGCATTTT

j_gene: TRBJ2-3
abundance: many
v_gene: TRBV11-2
d_gene: NA
CDR3aa: CASSLDRTTTSTDTQYF
CDR3nt: TGTGCCAGCAGCTTAGACAGGACCACGACTAGCACAGATACGCAGTATTTT

j_gene: TRBJ2-3
abundance: NA
v_gene: TRBV20-1
d_gene: TRBD2
CDR3aa: CSASTSGETSTDTQYF
CDR3nt: TGCAGTGCTAGCACTAGCGGGGAAACTAGCACAGATACGCAGTATTTT

j_gene: TRBJ1-1
abundance: many
v_gene: TRBV7-3
d_gene: TRBD1
CDR3aa: CASSPWTGSGRRTEAFF
CDR3nt: TGTGCCAGCAGCCCATGGACAGGATCGGGTCGAAGGACTGAAGCTTTCTTT

j_gene: TRBJ2-3
abundance: many
v_gene: TRBV28
d_gene: TRBD2
CDR3aa: CASTILAGVRNTQYF
CDR3nt: TGTGCCAGCACCATCCTAGCGGGGGTAAGAAATACGCAGTATTTT

j_gene: TRBJ1-4
abundance: many
v_gene: TRBV28
d_gene: NA
CDR3aa: CASAVGGPTNEKLFF
CDR3nt: TGTGCCAGTGCAGTGGGGGGGCCTACTAATGAAAAACTGTTTTTT

j_gene: TRBJ2-3
abundance: many
v_gene: TRBV7-2
d_gene: NA
CDR3aa: CASSSEGRGTDTQYF
CDR3nt: TGTGCCAGCAGCTCTGAGGGGCGGGGCACAGATACGCAGTATTTT

j_gene: TRBJ2-3
abundance: many
v_gene: TRBV19
d_gene: NA
CDR3aa: CASGQSTDTQYF
CDR3nt: TGTGCCAGTGGACAGTCCACAGATACGCAGTATTTT

j_gene: TRBJ2-1
abundance: many
v_gene: TRBV7-2
d_gene: NA
CDR3aa: CASSSPLYNEQFF
CDR3nt: TGTGCCAGCAGCTCCCCGCTCTACAATGAGCAGTTCTTC

j_gene: TRBJ2-3
abundance: many
v_gene: TRBV28
d_gene: TRBD2
CDR3aa: CASSEMGLAGPTDTQYF
CDR3nt: TGTGCCAGCAGTGAGATGGGACTAGCGGGGCCCACAGATACGCAGTATTTT

j_gene: TRBJ1-1
abundance: many
v_gene: TRBV6-6
d_gene: NA
CDR3aa: CASSFAGIAFF
CDR3nt: TGTGCCAGCAGTTTTGCAGGGATCGCTTTCTTT